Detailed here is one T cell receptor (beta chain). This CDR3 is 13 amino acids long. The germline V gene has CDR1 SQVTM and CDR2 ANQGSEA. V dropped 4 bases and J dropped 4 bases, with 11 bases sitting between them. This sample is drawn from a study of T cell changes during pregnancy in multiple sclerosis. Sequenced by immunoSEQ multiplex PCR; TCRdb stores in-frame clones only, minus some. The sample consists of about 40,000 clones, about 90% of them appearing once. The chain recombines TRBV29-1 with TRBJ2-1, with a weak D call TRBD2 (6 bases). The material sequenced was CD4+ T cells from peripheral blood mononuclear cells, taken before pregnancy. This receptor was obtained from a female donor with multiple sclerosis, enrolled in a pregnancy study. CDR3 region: CSVAGLLYNEQFF. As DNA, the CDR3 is TGCAGCGTTGCGGGACTTCTATACAATGAGCAGTTCTTC.